This TCR beta chain was identified in a study of T cell responses to AZD1222 COVID-19 vaccine. As for this clone: Its antigen is still unknown.

The CDR3 has 14 residues. V lost 2 bases and J lost 4, with 9 bases in between. The germline V gene has CDR1 LNHDA and CDR2 SQIVND (reference sequence). Study observations and caveats: In a largely white British group with more females than males, clonal diversity was possibly underestimated. Nearly half of unique spike-specific TCRs reportedly avoided B.1.351 and B.1.1.7 mutated regions.

Repertoires were generated with immunoSEQ multiplex PCR, while TCRdb's copy carries only in-frame clones and drops some. The sample shows around 270,000 clones, 85% to 95% of them seen only once. J is TRBJ2-4 and V is TRBV19, with D tentatively TRBD2 (6 bases). This clonotype was obtained from an adult who received the AZD1222 COVID-19 vaccine. The sample consisted of peripheral blood, taken 28 days after the second AZD1222 dose. CDR3 in amino acids: CASSIPGGKNIQYF. The CDR3 DNA sequence: TGTGCCAGTAGTATACCCGGGGGAAAAAACATTCAGTACTTC.